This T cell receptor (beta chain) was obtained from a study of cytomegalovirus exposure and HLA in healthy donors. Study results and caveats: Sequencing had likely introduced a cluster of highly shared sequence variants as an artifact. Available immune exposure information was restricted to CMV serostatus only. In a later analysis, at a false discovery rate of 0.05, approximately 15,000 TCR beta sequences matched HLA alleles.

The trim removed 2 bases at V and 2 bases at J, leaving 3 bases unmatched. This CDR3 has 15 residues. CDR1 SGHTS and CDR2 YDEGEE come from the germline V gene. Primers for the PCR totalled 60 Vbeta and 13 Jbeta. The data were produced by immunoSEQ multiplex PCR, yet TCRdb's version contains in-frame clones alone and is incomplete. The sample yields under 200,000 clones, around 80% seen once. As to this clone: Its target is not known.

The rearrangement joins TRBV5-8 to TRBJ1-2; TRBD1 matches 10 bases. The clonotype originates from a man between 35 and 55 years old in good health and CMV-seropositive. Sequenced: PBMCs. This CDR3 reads CASSFRDRGNYGYTF. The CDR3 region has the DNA TGTGCCAGCAGCTTCCGGGACAGGGGCAACTATGGCTACACCTTC. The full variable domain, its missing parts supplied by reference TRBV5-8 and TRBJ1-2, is EAGVTQSPTHLIKTRGQQATLRCSPISGHTSVYWYQQALGLGLQFLLWYDEGEERNRGNFPPRFSGRQFPNYSSELNVNALELEDSALYLCASSFRDRGNYGYTFGSGTRLTVV.